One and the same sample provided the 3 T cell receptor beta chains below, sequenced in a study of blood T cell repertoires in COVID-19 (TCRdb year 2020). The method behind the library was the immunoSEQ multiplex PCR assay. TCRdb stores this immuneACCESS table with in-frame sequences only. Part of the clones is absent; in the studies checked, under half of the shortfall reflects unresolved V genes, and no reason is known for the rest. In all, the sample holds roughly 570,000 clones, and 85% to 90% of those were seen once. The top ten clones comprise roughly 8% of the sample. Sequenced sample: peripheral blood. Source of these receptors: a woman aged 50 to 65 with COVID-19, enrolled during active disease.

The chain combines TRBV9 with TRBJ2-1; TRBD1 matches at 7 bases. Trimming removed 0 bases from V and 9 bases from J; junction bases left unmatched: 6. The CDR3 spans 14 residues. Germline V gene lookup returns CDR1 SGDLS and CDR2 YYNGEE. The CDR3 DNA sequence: TGTGCCAGCAGCGTAGAGACAGGGAGAAGTGAGCAGTTCTTC. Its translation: CASSVETGRSEQFF.

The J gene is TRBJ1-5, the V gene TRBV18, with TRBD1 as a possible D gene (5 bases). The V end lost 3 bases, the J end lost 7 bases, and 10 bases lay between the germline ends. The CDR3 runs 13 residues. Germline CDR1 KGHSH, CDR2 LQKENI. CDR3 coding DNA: TGTGCCAGCTCACCGGGGGGACCCCAGCCCCAGCATTTT. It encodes CASSPGGPQPQHF.

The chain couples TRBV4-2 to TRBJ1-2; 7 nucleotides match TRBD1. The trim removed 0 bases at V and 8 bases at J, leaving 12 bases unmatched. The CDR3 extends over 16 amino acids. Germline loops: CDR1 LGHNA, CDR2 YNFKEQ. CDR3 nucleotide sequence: TGTGCCAGCAGCCAAGATAAGGGGGCAGTCATAAGAGGCTACACCTTC. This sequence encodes CASSQDKGAVIRGYTF.